This TCR beta chain was captured by sequencing in a study of blood T cell repertoires in COVID-19. Libraries were prepared by immunoSEQ multiplex PCR; TCRdb keeps only in-frame clonotypes and omits some of them. The sample consists of around 150,000 clones, around 85% of them appearing once. The origin of this receptor is a human donor with acute or convalescent COVID-19. The donor label of this sample is uncertain. Sequenced: peripheral blood.

CDR3 in amino acids: CASSHGLAGGSYEQYF. The CDR3 DNA follows: TGTGCCAGCAGCCATGGCCTAGCGGGGGGATCCTACGAGCAGTACTTC. V gene TRBV3-1 (or the pseudogene TRBV3-2) combines with J gene TRBJ2-7; 11 bases are a match to TRBD2. The V gene's germline CDR1 is LGHDT and CDR2 YNNKEL (reference sequence). The CDR3 covers 16 residues. V dropped 3 bases and J dropped 1; count of bases not matched to a gene: 5.